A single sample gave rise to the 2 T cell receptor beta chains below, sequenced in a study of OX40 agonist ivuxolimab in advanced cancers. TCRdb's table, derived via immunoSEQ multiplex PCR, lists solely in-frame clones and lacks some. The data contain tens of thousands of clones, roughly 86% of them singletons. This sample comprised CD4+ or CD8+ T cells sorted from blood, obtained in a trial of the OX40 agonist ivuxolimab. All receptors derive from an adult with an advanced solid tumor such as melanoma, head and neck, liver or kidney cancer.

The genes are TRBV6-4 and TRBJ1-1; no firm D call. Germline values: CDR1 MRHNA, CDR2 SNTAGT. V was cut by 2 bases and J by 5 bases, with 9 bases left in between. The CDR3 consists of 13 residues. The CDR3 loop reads CASSDTLGTEAFF. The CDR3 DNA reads TGTGCCAGCAGTGACACTCTGGGGACTGAAGCTTTCTTT.

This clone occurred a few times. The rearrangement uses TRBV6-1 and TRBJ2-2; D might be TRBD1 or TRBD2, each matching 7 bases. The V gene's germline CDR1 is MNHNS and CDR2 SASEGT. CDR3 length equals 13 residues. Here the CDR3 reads CPPAGGATGELFF. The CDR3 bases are TGTCCTCCCGCAGGGGGGGCGACCGGGGAGCTGTTTTTT.